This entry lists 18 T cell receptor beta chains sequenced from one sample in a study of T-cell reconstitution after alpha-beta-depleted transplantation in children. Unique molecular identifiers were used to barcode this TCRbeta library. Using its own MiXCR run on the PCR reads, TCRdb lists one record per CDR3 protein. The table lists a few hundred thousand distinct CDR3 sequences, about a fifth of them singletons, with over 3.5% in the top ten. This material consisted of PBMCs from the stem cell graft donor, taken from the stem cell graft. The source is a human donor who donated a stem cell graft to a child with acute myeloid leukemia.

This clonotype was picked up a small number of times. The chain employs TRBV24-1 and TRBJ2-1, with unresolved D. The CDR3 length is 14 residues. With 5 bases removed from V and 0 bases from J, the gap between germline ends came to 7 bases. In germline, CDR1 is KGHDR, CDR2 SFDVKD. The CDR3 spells CATSAAVSYNEQFF. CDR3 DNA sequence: TGTGCCACCAGTGCTGCAGTCTCCTACAATGAGCAGTTCTTC.

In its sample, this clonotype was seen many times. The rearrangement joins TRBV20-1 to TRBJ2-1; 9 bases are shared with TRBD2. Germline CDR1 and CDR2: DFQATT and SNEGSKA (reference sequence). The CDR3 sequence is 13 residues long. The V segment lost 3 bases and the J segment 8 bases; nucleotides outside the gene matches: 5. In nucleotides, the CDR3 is TGCAGTGCTAGGGCTAGCGGGAACCATGAGCAGTTCTTC. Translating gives CSARASGNHEQFF.

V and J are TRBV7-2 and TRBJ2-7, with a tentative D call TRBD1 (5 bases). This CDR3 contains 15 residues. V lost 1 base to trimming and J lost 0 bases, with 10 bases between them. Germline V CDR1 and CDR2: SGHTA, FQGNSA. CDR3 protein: CASSLEGRASYEQYF. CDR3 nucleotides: TGTGCCAGCAGCTTAGAGGGCAGGGCCTCCTACGAGCAGTACTTC.

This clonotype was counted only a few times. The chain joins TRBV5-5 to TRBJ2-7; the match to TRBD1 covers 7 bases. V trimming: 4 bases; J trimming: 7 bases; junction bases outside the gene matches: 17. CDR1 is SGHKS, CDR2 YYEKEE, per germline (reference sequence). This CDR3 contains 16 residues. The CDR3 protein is CASSLHRDSGMGEQYF. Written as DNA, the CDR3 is TGTGCCAGCAGCCTACACCGGGACAGTGGCATGGGGGAGCAGTACTTC.

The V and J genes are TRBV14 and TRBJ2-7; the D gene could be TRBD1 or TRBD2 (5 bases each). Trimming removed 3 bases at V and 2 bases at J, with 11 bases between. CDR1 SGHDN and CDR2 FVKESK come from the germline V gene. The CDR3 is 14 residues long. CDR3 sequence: CASSQGRIPYEQYF. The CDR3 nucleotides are TGTGCCAGCAGCCAGGGACGGATCCCCTACGAGCAGTACTTC.

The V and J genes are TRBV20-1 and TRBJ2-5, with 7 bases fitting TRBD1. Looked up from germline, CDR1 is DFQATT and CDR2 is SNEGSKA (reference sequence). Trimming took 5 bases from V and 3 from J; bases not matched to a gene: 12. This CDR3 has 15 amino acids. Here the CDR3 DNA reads TGCAGTGCTGGAGGTGTAAGGGGGCATGAAGAGACCCAGTACTTC. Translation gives CSAGGVRGHEETQYF.

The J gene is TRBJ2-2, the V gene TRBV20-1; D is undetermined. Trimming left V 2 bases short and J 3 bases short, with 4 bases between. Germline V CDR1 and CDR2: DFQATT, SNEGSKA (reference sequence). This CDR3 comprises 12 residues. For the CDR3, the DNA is TGCAGTGCTAGAAGTGACACCGGGGAGCTGTTTTTT. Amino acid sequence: CSARSDTGELFF.

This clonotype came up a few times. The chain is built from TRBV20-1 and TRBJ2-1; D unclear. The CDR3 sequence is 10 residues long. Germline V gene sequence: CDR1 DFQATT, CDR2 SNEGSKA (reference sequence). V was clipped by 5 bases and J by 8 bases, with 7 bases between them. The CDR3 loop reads CSALFDEQFF. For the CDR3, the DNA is TGCAGTGCTCTATTTGATGAGCAGTTCTTC.

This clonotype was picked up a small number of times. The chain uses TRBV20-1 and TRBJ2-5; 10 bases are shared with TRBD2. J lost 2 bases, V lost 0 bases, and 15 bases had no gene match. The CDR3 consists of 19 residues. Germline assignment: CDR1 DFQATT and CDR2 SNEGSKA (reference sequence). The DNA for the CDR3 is TGCAGTGCTAGAGATCGCGGAAAACAAGGGACTAGCGAACAAGAGACCCAGTACTTC. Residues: CSARDRGKQGTSEQETQYF.

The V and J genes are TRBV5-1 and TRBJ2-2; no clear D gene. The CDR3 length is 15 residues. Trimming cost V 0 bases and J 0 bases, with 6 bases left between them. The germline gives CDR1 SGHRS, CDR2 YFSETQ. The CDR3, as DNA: TGCGCCAGCAGCTTGGAGACCACGAACACCGGGGAGCTGTTTTTT. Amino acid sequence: CASSLETTNTGELFF.

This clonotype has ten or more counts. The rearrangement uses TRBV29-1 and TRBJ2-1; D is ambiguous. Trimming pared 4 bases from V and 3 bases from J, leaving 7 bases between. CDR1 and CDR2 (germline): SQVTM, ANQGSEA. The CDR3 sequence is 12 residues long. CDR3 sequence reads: CSVVRDYNEQFF. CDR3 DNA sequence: TGCAGCGTTGTTCGTGACTACAATGAGCAGTTCTTC.

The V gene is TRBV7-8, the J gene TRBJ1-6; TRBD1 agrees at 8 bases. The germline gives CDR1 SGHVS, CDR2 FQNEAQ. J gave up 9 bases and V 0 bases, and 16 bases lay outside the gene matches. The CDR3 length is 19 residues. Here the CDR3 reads CASSLATFWATGDASPLHF. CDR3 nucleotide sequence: TGTGCCAGCAGCTTAGCCACCTTCTGGGCGACAGGGGACGCTTCACCCCTCCACTTT.

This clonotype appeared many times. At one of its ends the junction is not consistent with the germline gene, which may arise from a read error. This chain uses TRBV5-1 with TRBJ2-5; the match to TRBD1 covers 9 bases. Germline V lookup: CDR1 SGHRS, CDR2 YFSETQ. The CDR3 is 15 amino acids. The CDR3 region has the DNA TGTGCCAGCAGCTTAGGGGACAGGGACCAAGAGACCCAGTACTTC. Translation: CASSLGDRDQETQYF.

As DNA, the CDR3 is TGTGCCAGCAGTTTTATCCCAGGGGGCGGAACCGGGGAGCTGTTTTTT. Translating it yields CASSFIPGGGTGELFF. The chain joins TRBV27 to TRBJ2-2; 8 bases map to TRBD1. The germline CDR1 and CDR2 sequences are MNHEY and SMNVEV (reference sequence). The J segment lost 5 bases and the V segment lost 3 bases, leaving 8 bases of the junction unmatched. CDR3 length equals 16 residues.

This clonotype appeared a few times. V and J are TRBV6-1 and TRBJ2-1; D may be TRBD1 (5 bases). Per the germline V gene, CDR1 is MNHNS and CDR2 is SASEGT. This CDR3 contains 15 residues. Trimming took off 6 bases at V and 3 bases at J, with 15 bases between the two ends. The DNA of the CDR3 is TGTGCCAGCAGGGGGTCAGGGCCCGACTACAATGAGCAGTTCTTC. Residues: CASRGSGPDYNEQFF.

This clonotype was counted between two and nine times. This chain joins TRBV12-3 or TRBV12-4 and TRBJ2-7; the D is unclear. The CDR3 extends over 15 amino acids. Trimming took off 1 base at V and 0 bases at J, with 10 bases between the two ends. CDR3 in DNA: TGTGCCAGCAGTTTAGGTGGGGTCTACTCCTACGAGCAGTACTTC. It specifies CASSLGGVYSYEQYF.

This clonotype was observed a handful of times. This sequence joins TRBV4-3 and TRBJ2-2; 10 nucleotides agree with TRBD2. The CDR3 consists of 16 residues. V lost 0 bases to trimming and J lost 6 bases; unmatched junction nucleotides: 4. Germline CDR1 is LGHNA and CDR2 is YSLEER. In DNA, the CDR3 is TGCGCCAGCAGCCAAGAGAGGCTAGCGGGAGCCGGGGAGCTGTTTTTT. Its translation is CASSQERLAGAGELFF.

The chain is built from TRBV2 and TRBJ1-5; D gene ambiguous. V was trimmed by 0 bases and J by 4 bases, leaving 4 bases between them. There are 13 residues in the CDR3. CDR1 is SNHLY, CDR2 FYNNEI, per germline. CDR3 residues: CASSEAHNQPQHF. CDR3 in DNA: TGTGCCAGCAGTGAAGCCCATAATCAGCCCCAGCATTTT. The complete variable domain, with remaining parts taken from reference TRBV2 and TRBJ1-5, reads EPEVTQTPSHQVTQMGQEVILRCVPISNHLYFYWYRQILGQKVEFLVSFYNNEISEKSEIFDDQFSVERPDGSNFTLKIRSTKLEDSAMYFCASSEAHNQPQHFGDGTRLSIL.